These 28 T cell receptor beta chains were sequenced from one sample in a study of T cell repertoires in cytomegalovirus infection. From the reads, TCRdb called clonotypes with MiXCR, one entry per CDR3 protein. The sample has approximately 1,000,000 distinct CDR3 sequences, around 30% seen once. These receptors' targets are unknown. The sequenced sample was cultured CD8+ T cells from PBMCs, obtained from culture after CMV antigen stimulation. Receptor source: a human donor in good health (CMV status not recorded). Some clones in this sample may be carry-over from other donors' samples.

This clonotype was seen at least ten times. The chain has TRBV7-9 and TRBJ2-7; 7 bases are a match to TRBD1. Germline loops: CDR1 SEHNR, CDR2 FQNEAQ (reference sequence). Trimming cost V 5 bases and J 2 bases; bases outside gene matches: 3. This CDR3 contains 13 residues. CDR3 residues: CASSPGQPYEQYF. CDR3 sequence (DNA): TGTGCCAGCAGCCCGGGACAGCCCTACGAGCAGTACTTC.

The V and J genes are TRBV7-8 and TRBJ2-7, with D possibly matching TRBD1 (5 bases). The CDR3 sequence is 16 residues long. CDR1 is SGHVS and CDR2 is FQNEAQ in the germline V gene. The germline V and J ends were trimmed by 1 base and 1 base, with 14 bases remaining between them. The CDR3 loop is CASSLGGVLGSYEQYV. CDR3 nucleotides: TGTGCCAGCAGCTTAGGGGGCGTTCTGGGATCCTACGAGCAGTACGTC.

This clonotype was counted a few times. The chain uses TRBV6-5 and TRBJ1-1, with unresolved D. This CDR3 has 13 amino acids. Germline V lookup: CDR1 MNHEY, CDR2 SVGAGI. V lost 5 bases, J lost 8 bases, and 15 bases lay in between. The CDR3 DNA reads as TGTGCCAGCAGTCCCGAACGGGAGAGAGAAGCTTTCTTT. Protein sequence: CASSPEREREAFF.

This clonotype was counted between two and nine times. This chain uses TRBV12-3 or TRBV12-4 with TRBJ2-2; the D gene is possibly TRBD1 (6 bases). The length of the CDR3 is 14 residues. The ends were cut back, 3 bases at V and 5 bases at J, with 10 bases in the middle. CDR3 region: CASSFTGLTGELFF. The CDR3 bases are TGTGCCAGCAGTTTTACAGGGTTAACCGGGGAGCTGTTTTTT.

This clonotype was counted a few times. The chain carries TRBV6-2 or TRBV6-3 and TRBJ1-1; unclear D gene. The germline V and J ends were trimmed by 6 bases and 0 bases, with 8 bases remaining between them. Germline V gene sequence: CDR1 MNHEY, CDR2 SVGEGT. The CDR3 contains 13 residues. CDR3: CASSSQLNTEAFF. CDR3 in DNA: TGTGCCAGCAGCTCCCAGTTGAACACTGAAGCTTTCTTT.

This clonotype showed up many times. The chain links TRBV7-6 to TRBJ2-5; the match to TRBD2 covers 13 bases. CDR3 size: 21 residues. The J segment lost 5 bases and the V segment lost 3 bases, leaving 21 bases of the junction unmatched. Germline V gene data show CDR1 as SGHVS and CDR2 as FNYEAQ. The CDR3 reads CASSFLWRSTSGGSLRETQYF. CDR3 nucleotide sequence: TGTGCCAGCAGCTTCCTCTGGCGTTCGACTAGCGGGGGGAGTCTACGTGAGACCCAGTACTTC. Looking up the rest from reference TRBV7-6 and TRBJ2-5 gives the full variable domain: GAGVSQSPRYKVTKRGQDVALRCDPISGHVSLYWYRQALGQGPEFLTYFNYEAQQDKSGLPNDRFSAERPEGSISTLTIQRTEQRDSAMYRCASSFLWRSTSGGSLRETQYFGPGTRLLVL.

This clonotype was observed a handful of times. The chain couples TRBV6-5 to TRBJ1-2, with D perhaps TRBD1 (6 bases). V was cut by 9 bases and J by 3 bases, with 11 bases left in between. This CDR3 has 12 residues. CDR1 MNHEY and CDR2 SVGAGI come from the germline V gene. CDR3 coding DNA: TGTGCCAGTCGGCAGGGGCACTATGGCTACACCTTC. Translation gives CASRQGHYGYTF.

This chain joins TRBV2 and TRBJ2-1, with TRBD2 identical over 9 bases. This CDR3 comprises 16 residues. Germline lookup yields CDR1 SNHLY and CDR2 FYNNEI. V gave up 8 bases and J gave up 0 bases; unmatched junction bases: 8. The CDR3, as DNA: TGTGCCAGCTATGCGGGGGGGGGAAGCTCCTACAATGAGCAGTTCTTC. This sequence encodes CASYAGGGSSYNEQFF.

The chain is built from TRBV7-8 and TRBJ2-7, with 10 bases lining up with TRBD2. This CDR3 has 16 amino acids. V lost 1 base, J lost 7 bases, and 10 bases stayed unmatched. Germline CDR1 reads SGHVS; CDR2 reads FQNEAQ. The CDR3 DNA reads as TGTGCCAGCAGCTTAGAAGGGGGGACTAGCGCGGCAGAGCAGTACGTC. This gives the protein CASSLEGGTSAAEQYV.

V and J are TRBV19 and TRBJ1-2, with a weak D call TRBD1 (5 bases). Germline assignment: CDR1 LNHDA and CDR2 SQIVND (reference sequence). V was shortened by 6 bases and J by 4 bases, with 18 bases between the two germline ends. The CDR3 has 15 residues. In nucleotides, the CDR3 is TGTGCCAGTAGGCCTGTCAGGGATGGGGCCTATGGCTACACCTTC. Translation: CASRPVRDGAYGYTF.

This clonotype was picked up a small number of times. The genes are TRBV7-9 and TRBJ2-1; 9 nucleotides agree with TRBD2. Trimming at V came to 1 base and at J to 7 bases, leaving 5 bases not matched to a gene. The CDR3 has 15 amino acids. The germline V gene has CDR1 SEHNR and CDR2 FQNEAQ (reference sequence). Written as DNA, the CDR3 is TGTGCCAGCAGCTTAGTTAGCGGGGGAAGGAATGAGCAGTTCTTC. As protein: CASSLVSGGRNEQFF.

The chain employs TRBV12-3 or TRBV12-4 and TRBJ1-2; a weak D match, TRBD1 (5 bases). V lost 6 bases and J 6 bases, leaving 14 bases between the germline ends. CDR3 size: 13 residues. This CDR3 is CASRQDWGDGYTF. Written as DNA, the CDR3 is TGTGCCAGCAGGCAGGACTGGGGCGATGGCTACACCTTC.

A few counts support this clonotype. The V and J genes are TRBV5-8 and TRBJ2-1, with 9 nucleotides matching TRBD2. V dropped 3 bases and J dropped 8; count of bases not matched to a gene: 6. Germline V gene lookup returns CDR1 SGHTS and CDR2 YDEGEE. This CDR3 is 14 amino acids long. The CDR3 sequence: CASSSGTSLDEQFF. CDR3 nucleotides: TGTGCCAGCAGCTCCGGGACTAGCTTGGATGAGCAGTTCTTC.

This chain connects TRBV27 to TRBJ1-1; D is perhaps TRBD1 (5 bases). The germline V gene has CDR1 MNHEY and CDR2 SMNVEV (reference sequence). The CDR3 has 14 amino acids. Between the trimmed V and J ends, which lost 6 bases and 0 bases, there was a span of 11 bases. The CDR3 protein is CASRAGLMNTEAFF. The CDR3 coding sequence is TGTGCCAGCAGAGCAGGGTTAATGAACACTGAAGCTTTCTTT.

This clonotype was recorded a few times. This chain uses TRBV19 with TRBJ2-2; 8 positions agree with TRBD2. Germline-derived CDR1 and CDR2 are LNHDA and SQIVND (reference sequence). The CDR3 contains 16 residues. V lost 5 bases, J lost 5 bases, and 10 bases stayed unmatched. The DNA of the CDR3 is TGTGCCAGTAGTCCCGGGGCAGCGGGGGTGACCGGGGAGCTGTTTTTT. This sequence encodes CASSPGAAGVTGELFF.

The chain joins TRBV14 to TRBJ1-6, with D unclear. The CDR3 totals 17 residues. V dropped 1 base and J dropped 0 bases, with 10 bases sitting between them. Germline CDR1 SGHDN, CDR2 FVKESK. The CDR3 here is CASSQGRPFSYNSPLHF. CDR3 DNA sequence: TGTGCCAGCAGCCAAGGCAGACCTTTCTCCTATAATTCACCCCTCCACTTT. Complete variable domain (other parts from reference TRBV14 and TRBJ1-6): EAGVTQFPSHSVIEKGQTVTLRCDPISGHDNLYWYRRVMGKEIKFLLHFVKESKQDESGMPNNRFLAERTGGTYSTLKVQPAELEDSGVYFCASSQGRPFSYNSPLHFGNGTRLTVT.

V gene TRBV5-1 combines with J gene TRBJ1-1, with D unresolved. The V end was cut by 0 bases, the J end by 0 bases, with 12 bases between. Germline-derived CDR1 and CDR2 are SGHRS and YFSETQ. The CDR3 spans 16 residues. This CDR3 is CASSLDVVQLNTEAFF. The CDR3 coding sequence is TGCGCCAGCAGCTTGGACGTGGTTCAGTTGAACACTGAAGCTTTCTTT.

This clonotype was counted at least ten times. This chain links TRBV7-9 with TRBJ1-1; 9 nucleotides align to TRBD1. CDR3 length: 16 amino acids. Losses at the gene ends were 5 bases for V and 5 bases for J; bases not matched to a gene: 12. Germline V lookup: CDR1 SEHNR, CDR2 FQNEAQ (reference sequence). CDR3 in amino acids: CASSPNPGTGRTEAFF. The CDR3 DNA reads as TGTGCCAGCAGCCCTAATCCCGGGACAGGGAGGACTGAAGCTTTCTTT.

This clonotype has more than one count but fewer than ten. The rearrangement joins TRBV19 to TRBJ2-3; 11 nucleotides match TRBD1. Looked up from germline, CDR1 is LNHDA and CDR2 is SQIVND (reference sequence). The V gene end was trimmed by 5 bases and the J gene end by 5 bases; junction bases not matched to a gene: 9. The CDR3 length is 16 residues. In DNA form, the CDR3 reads TGTGCCAGTAGTGAAAGGACAGGGGGCTATGGAGATACGCAGTATTTT. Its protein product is CASSERTGGYGDTQYF.

CDR3 loop: CATSGRQVQDGYTF. Here the CDR3 DNA reads TGTGCCACCAGCGGGCGACAGGTTCAAGATGGCTACACCTTC. The rearrangement uses TRBV15 and TRBJ1-2; maybe TRBD1 (6 bases). V was pared by 5 bases and J by 6 bases, with 16 bases between. Germline V gene sequence: CDR1 LNHNV, CDR2 YYDKDF (reference sequence). The CDR3 runs to 14 residues.

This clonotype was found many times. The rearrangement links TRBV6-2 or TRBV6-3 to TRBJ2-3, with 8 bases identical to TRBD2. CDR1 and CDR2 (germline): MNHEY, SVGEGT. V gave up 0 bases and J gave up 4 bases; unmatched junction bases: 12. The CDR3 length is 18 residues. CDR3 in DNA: TGTGCCAGCAGTTACTCGTATGAGCGGGGGAGGACCTCAGATACGCAGTATTTT. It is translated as CASSYSYERGRTSDTQYF.

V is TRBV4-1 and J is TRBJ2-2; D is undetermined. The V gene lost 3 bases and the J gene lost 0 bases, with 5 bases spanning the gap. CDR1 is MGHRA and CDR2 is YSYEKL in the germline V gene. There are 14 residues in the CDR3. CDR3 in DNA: TGCGCCAGCAGCCAGCGGACGAACACCGGGGAGCTGTTTTTT. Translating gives CASSQRTNTGELFF.

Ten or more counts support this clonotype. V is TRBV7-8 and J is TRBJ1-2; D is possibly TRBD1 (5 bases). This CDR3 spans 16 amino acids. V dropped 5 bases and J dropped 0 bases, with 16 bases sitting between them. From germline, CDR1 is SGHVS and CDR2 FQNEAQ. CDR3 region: CASSPDSPVANYGYTF. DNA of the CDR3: TGTGCCAGCAGCCCCGACAGCCCAGTAGCTAACTATGGCTACACCTTC.

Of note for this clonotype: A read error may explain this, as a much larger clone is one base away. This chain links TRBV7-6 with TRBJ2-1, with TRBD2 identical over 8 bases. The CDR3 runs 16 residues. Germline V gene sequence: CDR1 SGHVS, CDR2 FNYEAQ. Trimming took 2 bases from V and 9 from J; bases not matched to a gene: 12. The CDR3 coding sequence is TGTGCCAGCAGCTTATGGGGCGGGGGGCCCGTGGGTGAGCAGTTCTTC. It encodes CASSLWGGGPVGEQFF.

This CDR3 is CSARSSQAYNEQFF. The CDR3 DNA reads TGCAGTGCTAGAAGTAGTCAGGCCTACAATGAGCAGTTCTTC. The chain is built from TRBV20-1 and TRBJ2-1; the D is unclear. V lost 2 bases and J 2 bases, leaving 10 bases between the germline ends. In germline, CDR1 is DFQATT, CDR2 SNEGSKA (reference sequence). The CDR3 consists of 14 residues.

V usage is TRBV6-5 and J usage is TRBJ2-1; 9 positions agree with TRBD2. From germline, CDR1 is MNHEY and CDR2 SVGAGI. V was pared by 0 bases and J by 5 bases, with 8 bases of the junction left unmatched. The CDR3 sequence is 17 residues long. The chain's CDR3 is CASSYSGLALGDNEQFF. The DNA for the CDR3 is TGTGCCAGCAGTTACTCGGGACTAGCATTGGGAGACAATGAGCAGTTCTTC.

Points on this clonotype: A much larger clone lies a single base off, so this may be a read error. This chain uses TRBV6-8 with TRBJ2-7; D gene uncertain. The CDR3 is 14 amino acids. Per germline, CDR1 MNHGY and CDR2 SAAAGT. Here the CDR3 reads CATALTSSSYKQYF. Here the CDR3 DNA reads TGTGCCACCGCACTTACCTCGAGCTCCTACAAGCAGTACTTC.

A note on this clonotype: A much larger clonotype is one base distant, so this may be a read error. In nucleotides, the CDR3 is TGTGCCAGCAGCTCCGGGGGGGGGAATGGCTTCACCTTC. Its protein is CASSSGGGNGFTF. The chain has TRBV7-2 and TRBJ1-2; D might be TRBD1 (5 bases). There are 13 residues in the CDR3. Germline loops: CDR1 SGHTA, CDR2 FQGNSA.